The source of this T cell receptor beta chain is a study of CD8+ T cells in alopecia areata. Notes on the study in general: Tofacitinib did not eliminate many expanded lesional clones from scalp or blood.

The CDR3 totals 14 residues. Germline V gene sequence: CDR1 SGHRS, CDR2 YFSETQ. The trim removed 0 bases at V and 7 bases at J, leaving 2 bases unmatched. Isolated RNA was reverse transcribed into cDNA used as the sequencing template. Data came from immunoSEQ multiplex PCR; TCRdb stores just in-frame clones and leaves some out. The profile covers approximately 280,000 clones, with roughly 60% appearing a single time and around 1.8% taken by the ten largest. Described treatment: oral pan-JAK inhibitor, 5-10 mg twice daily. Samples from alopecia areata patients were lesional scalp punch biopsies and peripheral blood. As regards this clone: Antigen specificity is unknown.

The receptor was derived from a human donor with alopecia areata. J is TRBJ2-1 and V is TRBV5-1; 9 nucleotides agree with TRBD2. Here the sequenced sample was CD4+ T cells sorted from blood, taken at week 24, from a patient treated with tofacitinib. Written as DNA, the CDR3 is TGCGCCAGCAGCTTGGCGAGCGGGGGGAATGAGCAGTTCTTC. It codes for CASSLASGGNEQFF.